The clone carrying this T cell receptor beta chain was found a few times. These data originate in a study of CD8+ T cells in alopecia areata. Study-level background: Patients took tofacitinib for 6 to 18 months, followed by 6 drug-free months.

Sampling of alopecia areata patients yielded lesional scalp punch biopsies as well as peripheral blood. Isolated RNA was reverse transcribed into cDNA used as the sequencing template. Using immunoSEQ multiplex PCR, the repertoire was profiled, and TCRdb retains in-frame clones only, with some absent. This table has around 140,000 clones, about three fifths appearing once. The clonotype comes from a human donor with alopecia areata. The sequences come from CD4+ T cells sorted from blood, collected at week 0.

As DNA, the CDR3 is TGTGCCAGCAGCCCCCCACCCCAGGCGGGGCGGAATGAGCAGTTCTTC. It is translated as CASSPPPQAGRNEQFF. The V and J genes are TRBV7-2 and TRBJ2-1, with D possibly being TRBD2 (6 bases). Germline V lookup: CDR1 SGHTA, CDR2 FQGNSA. This CDR3 spans 16 amino acids. V dropped 5 bases and J dropped 7 bases, with 21 bases sitting between them.